The 14 T cell receptor beta chains below come from one sample, sequenced in a study of shared clonotypes between healthy human individuals. Naive CD8 cells, CD45RO-negative and positively selected for CCR7, excluded terminally differentiated effector memory CD45RA+ cells. The protocol was immunoSEQ multiplex PCR, while the TCRdb copy is restricted to in-frame clones and leaves out a portion. There are more than 2 million clones in the sample; just over 90% occur only once, and less than 2% lies in the top ten. Sequencing used naive CD8+ T cells from PBMCs. The origin of the receptors is a young man in good health. Some clones in this sample may be carry-over from other donors' samples.

J is TRBJ1-3 and V is TRBV11-2; TRBD1 matches 7 bases. Germline V CDR1 and CDR2: SGHAT, FQNNGV. J gave up 0 bases and V 2 bases, and 13 bases lay outside the gene matches. The CDR3 sequence is 19 residues long. This CDR3 is CASSLLGQSQYFSGNTIYF. CDR3 DNA sequence: TGTGCCAGCAGCTTATTGGGACAGTCACAATACTTCTCTGGAAACACCATATATTTT.

The V call is TRBV15, the J call TRBJ2-2; D unresolved. Germline CDR1 reads LNHNV; CDR2 reads YYDKDF (reference sequence). The CDR3 covers 17 residues. Trimming removed 4 bases at V and 0 bases at J, with 15 bases between. As DNA, the CDR3 is TGTGCCACCAGCAAAGGGTGGCAATTCGCGAACACCGGGGAGCTGTTTTTT. It encodes CATSKGWQFANTGELFF.

The chain combines TRBV14 with TRBJ1-2, with D tentatively TRBD1 (5 bases). The CDR3 is 14 residues long. Trimming cost V 1 base and J 3 bases, with 9 bases left between them. Germline CDR1 is SGHDN and CDR2 is FVKESK. CDR3 loop: CASSQGGSYYGYTF. The CDR3, as DNA: TGTGCCAGCAGCCAAGGGGGCAGCTACTATGGCTACACCTTC. Filled out from reference TRBV14 and TRBJ1-2, the complete variable domain reads EAGVTQFPSHSVIEKGQTVTLRCDPISGHDNLYWYRRVMGKEIKFLLHFVKESKQDESGMPNNRFLAERTGGTYSTLKVQPAELEDSGVYFCASSQGGSYYGYTFGSGTRLTVV.

This clone has only one observation. The chain recombines TRBV19 with TRBJ2-2; 9 bases agree with TRBD1. Germline-derived CDR1 and CDR2 are LNHDA and SQIVND (reference sequence). This CDR3 spans 15 amino acids. V gave up 5 bases and J gave up 5 bases; unmatched junction bases: 6. DNA of the CDR3: TGTGCCAGTAGTCTCGGGACAGGGAATACCGGGGAGCTGTTTTTT. Its protein product is CASSLGTGNTGELFF.

This chain uses TRBV11-2 with TRBJ2-5; no reliable D call. V lost 5 bases, J lost 1 base, and 14 bases lay in between. Germline V gives CDR1 SGHAT, CDR2 FQNNGV. CDR3 length equals 15 residues. Here the CDR3 reads CASSPRVGIQETQYF. CDR3 DNA sequence: TGTGCCAGCAGCCCCCGGGTGGGTATCCAAGAGACCCAGTACTTC.

This chain's CDR3 is CASSMTGYPQYF. The CDR3 nucleotides are TGTGCCAGTAGTATGACAGGGTATCCCCAGTATTTT. This chain joins TRBV19 and TRBJ2-3, with TRBD1 matching over 7 bases. Trimming cost V 3 bases and J 12 bases; bases outside gene matches: 6. The CDR3 loop spans 12 amino acids. Germline assignment: CDR1 LNHDA and CDR2 SQIVND (reference sequence).

This chain connects TRBV19 to TRBJ2-7; a weak D match, TRBD2 (7 bases). This CDR3 comprises 13 residues. The ends were cut back, 10 bases at V and 2 bases at J, with 15 bases in the middle. In germline, CDR1 is LNHDA, CDR2 SQIVND (reference sequence). CDR3 in DNA: TGTGCCACCAGGAGGGGGGGAGCCTACGAGCAGTACTTC. Its protein product is CATRRGGAYEQYF.

The V and J genes are TRBV7-9 and TRBJ2-2; perhaps TRBD1 as D (6 bases). Germline V gene data show CDR1 as SEHNR and CDR2 as FQNEAQ (reference sequence). CDR3 length: 18 amino acids. The V end lost 4 bases, the J end lost 3 bases, and 21 bases lay between the germline ends. This CDR3 reads CASSSLGAQGMDTGELFF. CDR3 nucleotide sequence: TGTGCCAGCAGCTCCTTAGGGGCGCAGGGGATGGACACCGGGGAGCTGTTTTTT.

About this clone: Other DNA variants within this sample encode the same CDR3. J is TRBJ1-1 and V is TRBV6-5; D is unresolved. Germline CDR1 MNHEY, CDR2 SVGAGI. This CDR3 is 13 amino acids long. The V end lost 3 bases, the J end lost 4 bases, and 9 bases lay between the germline ends. The CDR3 loop is CASSYRGGTEAFF. The DNA of the CDR3 is TGTGCCAGCAGTTATCGGGGAGGCACTGAAGCTTTCTTT.

This clone was detected only once. The CDR3 sequence: CASSYNWEENQPQHF. CDR3 in DNA: TGTGCCAGCAGTTACAACTGGGAGGAGAATCAGCCCCAGCATTTT. V usage is TRBV6-6 and J usage is TRBJ1-5; no firm D call. The ends were cut back, 2 bases at V and 4 bases at J, with 12 bases in the middle. Germline V gene data show CDR1 as MNHNY and CDR2 as SVGAGI (reference sequence). The CDR3 spans 15 residues.

V and J are TRBV7-8 and TRBJ1-4, with TRBD1 matching over 9 bases. This CDR3 contains 16 residues. The J segment lost 8 bases and the V segment lost 5 bases, leaving 12 bases of the junction unmatched. CDR1 and CDR2 from the germline V gene are SGHVS and FQNEAQ. The CDR3 region has the DNA TGTGCCAGCAGCCCGGGACAGGGCTACGAATGGGAAAAACTGTTTTTT. Its protein is CASSPGQGYEWEKLFF.

The chain couples TRBV5-6 to TRBJ2-7; 12 nucleotides align to TRBD1. V gave up 5 bases and J gave up 5 bases; unmatched junction bases: 11. CDR3 length: 16 amino acids. Germline V lookup: CDR1 SGHDT, CDR2 YYEEEE. Here the CDR3 reads CASRLRGTGGLDEQYF. DNA for the CDR3: TGTGCCAGCAGACTGCGGGGGACAGGGGGCCTTGACGAGCAGTACTTC.

This clone was counted a single time. This same CDR3 is encoded by further DNA sequences in the sample. The rearrangement uses TRBV19 and TRBJ1-1; D unclear. The CDR3 loop spans 12 amino acids. Trimming took 7 bases from V and 3 from J, leaving 9 bases between them. Looked up from germline, CDR1 is LNHDA and CDR2 is SQIVND (reference sequence). CDR3 bases: TGTGCCAGTACCTTGGGAGACACTGAAGCTTTCTTT. This encodes CASTLGDTEAFF.

The rearrangement joins TRBV7-3 to TRBJ2-1, with TRBD2 identical over 8 bases. The CDR3 has 15 amino acids. J gave up 8 bases and V 1 base, and 7 bases lay outside the gene matches. Per the germline V gene, CDR1 is SGHTA and CDR2 is FQGTGA. CDR3 loop: CASSLIPAGVDEQFF. CDR3 nucleotides: TGTGCCAGCAGCTTAATTCCAGCGGGAGTGGATGAGCAGTTCTTC.